The 9 T cell receptor beta chains below come from one sample, sequenced in a study of PD-L1 blockade in urothelial cancer. The table came from immunoSEQ multiplex PCR; TCRdb's copy has only in-frame clones and leaves some out. The sample carries 85,000 to 130,000 clones, about 90% recorded once. The sequenced sample was PBMCs, obtained around atezolizumab (anti-PD-L1) treatment. These receptors were taken from a woman aged 80 or over with urothelial cancer.

This chain links TRBV4-1 with TRBJ1-5, with a possible D match to TRBD1 (5 bases). Germline V gene lookup returns CDR1 MGHRA and CDR2 YSYEKL. Trimming stripped 6 bases from V and 0 bases from J, with 12 bases between. There are 15 residues in the CDR3. CDR3 sequence reads: CASSPTGSSNQPQHF. The CDR3 nucleotides read TGCGCCAGCAGTCCCACAGGTTCTAGCAATCAGCCCCAGCATTTT.

The chain joins TRBV4-2 to TRBJ2-7, with TRBD2 matching 12 bases. The CDR3 spans 16 residues. Germline V gives CDR1 LGHNA, CDR2 YNFKEQ. V dropped 0 bases and J dropped 8; count of bases not matched to a gene: 8. This CDR3 is CASSQESLAGGRQQYF. For the CDR3, the DNA is TGTGCCAGCAGCCAAGAATCACTAGCGGGAGGTAGGCAGCAGTACTTC.

The chain carries TRBV27 and TRBJ2-7; 11 nucleotides match TRBD1. V trimming: 3 bases; J trimming: 2 bases; junction bases outside the gene matches: 9. This CDR3 region has 17 residues. CDR1 and CDR2 (germline): MNHEY, SMNVEV (reference sequence). The CDR3 loop is CASSFGTGGGLAYEQYF. CDR3 bases: TGTGCCAGCAGTTTCGGGACAGGGGGTGGACTAGCCTACGAGCAGTACTTC.

The chain is built from TRBV11-2 and TRBJ2-7; 8 positions match TRBD1. J lost 2 bases, V lost 4 bases, and 1 base had no gene match. Germline-derived CDR1 and CDR2 are SGHAT and FQNNGV. The CDR3 covers 13 residues. The CDR3 reads CASSWTGTYEQYF. In DNA form, the CDR3 reads TGTGCCAGCAGCTGGACAGGGACCTACGAGCAGTACTTC.

The chain uses TRBV7-6 and TRBJ2-1, with D unclear. Trimming stripped 1 base from V and 10 bases from J, with 11 bases between. The germline V gene has CDR1 SGHVS and CDR2 FNYEAQ. The CDR3 length is 13 residues. CDR3 sequence reads: CASSLDVVGEQFF. The DNA for the CDR3 is TGTGCCAGCAGCTTAGATGTGGTGGGCGAGCAGTTCTTC.

The gene calls are TRBV6-5 and TRBJ1-1; 7 nucleotides match TRBD1. The CDR3 length is 14 residues. V shed 4 bases and J 2 bases; nucleotides not matched to a gene: 4. Germline CDR1 and CDR2: MNHEY and SVGAGI. The CDR3 loop reads CASSSGTANTEAFF. The CDR3, as DNA: TGTGCCAGCAGTTCCGGGACAGCCAACACTGAAGCTTTCTTT.

The chain employs TRBV2 and TRBJ2-2; 8 bases are shared with TRBD1. Germline lookup yields CDR1 SNHLY and CDR2 FYNNEI. The V and J ends lost 3 bases and 5 bases, in that order; junction bases with no gene match: 2. CDR3 size: 14 residues. This chain's CDR3 is CASSDDRGTGELFF. The CDR3 DNA is TGTGCCAGCAGTGACGACAGGGGTACCGGGGAGCTGTTTTTT.

V and J are TRBV5-1 and TRBJ1-1; maybe TRBD1 (6 bases). The CDR3 is 17 residues long. Germline V gives CDR1 SGHRS, CDR2 YFSETQ. V lost 3 bases to trimming and J lost 2 bases, with 20 bases between them. The CDR3 DNA follows: TGCGCCAGCAGCTCTACCATCCGGACAGAAGTAAACACTGAAGCTTTCTTT. Translated, it gives CASSSTIRTEVNTEAFF. Based on the CDR3 plus reference TRBV5-1 and TRBJ1-1, the full variable domain is KAGVTQTPRYLIKTRGQQVTLSCSPISGHRSVSWYQQTPGQGLQFLFEYFSETQRNKGNFPGRFSGRQFSNSRSEMNVSTLELGDSALYLCASSSTIRTEVNTEAFFGQGTRLTVV.

There are a few counts of this clone. V usage is TRBV6-1 and J usage is TRBJ1-1; 10 bases fit TRBD1. The CDR3 is made up of 14 amino acids. Losses at the gene ends were 8 bases for V and 4 bases for J; bases not matched to a gene: 7. Germline CDR1 is MNHNS and CDR2 is SASEGT. The CDR3 DNA reads as TGTGCCAGCCTCCAGACAGGGGGCAGCACTGAAGCTTTCTTT. Encoded protein: CASLQTGGSTEAFF.